These 21 T cell receptor beta chains were sequenced from one sample in a study of blood T cells in healthy people across ages. Primed by a sample-barcoded 5' primer and a J-beta primer mix, a second PCR proceeded for about 7 to 11 cycles. TCRdb reprocessed the 5' RACE reads via MiXCR and lists one record per CDR3 protein. Among over 1.5 million distinct CDR3 sequences listed, around 50% were seen once. Source material: blood. These receptors were taken from a middle-aged woman in good health.

The chain combines TRBV6-1 with TRBJ1-2; maybe TRBD1 (5 bases). Trimming removed 9 bases at V and 4 bases at J, with 15 bases between. CDR3 length: 13 residues. Germline V gives CDR1 MNHNS, CDR2 SASEGT. The CDR3 nucleotides are TGTGCCAGGGGGAGCGGGGGGTCCTATGGCTACACCTTC. This encodes CARGSGGSYGYTF.

This rearrangement joins TRBV7-2 to TRBJ2-5, with 9 bases that match TRBD1. Germline CDR1 reads SGHTA; CDR2 reads FQGNSA. CDR3 length: 11 residues. Losses at the gene ends were 5 bases for V and 13 bases for J; bases not matched to a gene: 5. The CDR3 region is CASSHGTGSYF. Here the CDR3 DNA reads TGTGCCAGCAGCCATGGGACAGGGTCGTACTTC.

This clonotype was seen a handful of times. This chain uses TRBV3-1 with TRBJ2-5; D unresolved. The CDR3 has 13 residues. The V end lost 1 base, the J end lost 4 bases, and 7 bases lay between the germline ends. CDR1 LGHDT and CDR2 YNNKEL come from the germline V gene (reference sequence). CDR3 loop: CASSQVSPETQYF. CDR3 DNA: TGTGCCAGCAGCCAAGTTTCCCCAGAGACCCAGTACTTC.

There are a few counts of this clonotype. The V and J genes are TRBV24-1 and TRBJ2-3, with a tentative D call TRBD1 (5 bases). Trimming pared 5 bases from V and 1 base from J, leaving 18 bases between. Per germline, CDR1 KGHDR and CDR2 SFDVKD. CDR3 length equals 17 residues. The CDR3 loop reads CATSALIDSVGTDTQYF. The CDR3 DNA sequence: TGTGCCACCAGTGCCTTGATTGACAGCGTGGGCACAGATACGCAGTATTTT.

The rearrangement joins TRBV20-1 to TRBJ1-1, with unresolved D. Looked up from germline, CDR1 is DFQATT and CDR2 is SNEGSKA (reference sequence). The V and J ends lost 1 base and 2 bases respectively, with 14 bases between them. The CDR3 has 15 residues. The CDR3 protein is CSARVSALPNTEAFF. The CDR3, as DNA: TGCAGTGCTAGAGTTTCCGCTTTACCTAACACTGAAGCTTTCTTT.

Only a few counts were recorded for this clonotype. The genes are TRBV6-5 and TRBJ2-7, with D unclear. V shed 0 bases and J shed 0 bases, with 9 bases lying between them. This CDR3 spans 15 amino acids. Germline CDR1 MNHEY, CDR2 SVGAGI. The CDR3 bases are TGTGCCAGCAGTTACTCTCAGGTTTACTCCTACGAGCAGTACTTC. Protein sequence: CASSYSQVYSYEQYF.

The chain uses TRBV7-9 and TRBJ2-5; 7 bases are a match to TRBD1. The CDR3 contains 15 residues. The trim removed 4 bases at V and 1 base at J, leaving 6 bases unmatched. Germline V CDR1 and CDR2: SEHNR, FQNEAQ (reference sequence). The CDR3 nucleotides read TGTGCCAGCAGCTCGACAGGGAAAAGCCAAGAGACCCAGTACTTC. Translation gives CASSSTGKSQETQYF.

As regards this clonotype: One end of the junction is discordant with germline, which a read error may explain. The V call is TRBV12-3 or TRBV12-4, the J call TRBJ2-3; 7 bases align to TRBD1. The CDR3 sequence is 15 residues long. CDR3 sequence (DNA): TGTGCCAGCAGTACACTTGGAATGGGGACAGATGCGCAGTATTTT. Translating it yields CASSTLGMGTDAQYF.

This rearrangement joins TRBV7-2 to TRBJ2-4; D gene uncertain. The J call may be faulty, since TRBJ2-7 better matches the DNA end. The germline gives CDR1 SGHTA, CDR2 FQGNSA. CDR3 size: 14 residues. CDR3 residues: CASSSSALTYEQYF. The CDR3 DNA sequence: TGTGCCAGCAGCTCGAGTGCATTGACCTACGAGCAGTACTTC.

The V call is TRBV12-3 or TRBV12-4, the J call TRBJ1-5; 7 bases are shared with TRBD1. This CDR3 is 14 amino acids long. V lost 5 bases to trimming and J lost 6 bases; unmatched junction nucleotides: 7. The CDR3 nucleotides read TGTGCCAGCAGTGTGGGACAGCAGGGTCAGCCCCAGCATTTT. This gives the protein CASSVGQQGQPQHF.

This clonotype has just a few counts. The gene calls are TRBV15 and TRBJ2-5; maybe TRBD2 (5 bases). This CDR3 contains 13 residues. V was cut by 3 bases and J by 11 bases, with 16 bases left in between. Germline CDR1 LNHNV, CDR2 YYDKDF (reference sequence). DNA of the CDR3: TGTGCCACCAGCAGGGACTCGCGTCAAGAGCAGTACTTC. It codes for CATSRDSRQEQYF.

The chain recombines TRBV28 with TRBJ2-5, with D unclear. The CDR3 is made up of 13 amino acids. Germline V gene data show CDR1 as MDHEN and CDR2 as SYDVKM. Trimming stripped 8 bases from V and 5 bases from J, with 15 bases between. CDR3 region: CASGYRVEETQYF. The CDR3 DNA follows: TGTGCCAGCGGTTATAGGGTGGAGGAGACCCAGTACTTC.

The chain is built from TRBV12-3 or TRBV12-4 and TRBJ1-2; D ambiguous. V lost 5 bases and J 8 bases, leaving 9 bases between the germline ends. The CDR3 has 11 amino acids. This CDR3 reads CASSNPGGYTF. The CDR3 nucleotides read TGTGCCAGCAGTAACCCCGGAGGCTACACCTTC.

The V call is TRBV7-2, the J call TRBJ1-2, with D maybe TRBD1 (6 bases). The CDR3 is made up of 14 amino acids. The V gene lost 5 bases and the J gene lost 6 bases, with 16 bases spanning the gap. Germline V gene lookup returns CDR1 SGHTA and CDR2 FQGNSA. The CDR3 loop is CASSPWKGGDGYTF. The CDR3 nucleotides read TGTGCCAGCAGCCCCTGGAAGGGGGGGGATGGCTACACCTTC.

The table lists this clonotype with a few counts. This chain links TRBV6-5 with TRBJ2-1; 9 bases agree with TRBD2. V lost 1 base to trimming and J lost 5 bases; unmatched junction nucleotides: 6. This CDR3 has 16 residues. Germline V CDR1 and CDR2: MNHEY, SVGAGI. CDR3 in DNA: TGTGCCAGCAGTTACTTTCCTAGCGGGACAAACAATGAGCAGTTCTTC. Its translation is CASSYFPSGTNNEQFF.

The V gene is TRBV4-1, the J gene TRBJ2-5; 7 bases are shared with TRBD1. V was pared by 4 bases and J by 4 bases, with 9 bases of the junction left unmatched. Germline-derived CDR1 and CDR2 are MGHRA and YSYEKL. The CDR3 extends over 15 amino acids. The CDR3 nucleotides are TGCGCCAGCAGCCCCAGAGCTAACAGGGGAGAGACCCAGTACTTC. This sequence encodes CASSPRANRGETQYF.

V usage is TRBV6-5 and J usage is TRBJ2-7; 8 bases map to TRBD1. The CDR3 contains 17 residues. The V and J ends lost 0 bases and 3 bases, in that order; junction bases with no gene match: 10. Germline CDR1 reads MNHEY; CDR2 reads SVGAGI. CDR3 residues: CASSYSSPGQGHYEQYF. In DNA form, the CDR3 reads TGTGCCAGCAGTTACTCGAGTCCCGGACAGGGACACTACGAGCAGTACTTC.

The V and J genes are TRBV6-2 or TRBV6-3 and TRBJ2-3; D remains ambiguous. The V gene's germline CDR1 is MNHEY and CDR2 SVGEGT. Trimming removed 5 bases at V and 5 bases at J, with 14 bases between. CDR3 length: 14 residues. The CDR3 DNA follows: TGTGCCAGCAGTCCCCACTCAGGAAGAGATACGCAGTATTTT. It specifies CASSPHSGRDTQYF.

The V and J genes are TRBV7-9 and TRBJ2-3; tentatively, D is TRBD1 (6 bases). This CDR3 has 14 amino acids. Trimming pared 5 bases from V and 2 bases from J, leaving 11 bases between. The germline V gene encodes CDR1 SEHNR and CDR2 FQNEAQ (reference sequence). This CDR3 reads CASSPDSLTDTQYF. The CDR3 DNA sequence: TGTGCCAGCAGCCCGGACAGTCTCACAGATACGCAGTATTTT.

This clonotype occurred a few times. This rearrangement joins TRBV20-1 to TRBJ1-2; 7 bases line up with TRBD1. Germline V gene lookup returns CDR1 DFQATT and CDR2 SNEGSKA (reference sequence). Germline trimming cut 6 bases from V and 6 bases from J; bases unmatched to any gene: 4. The CDR3 totals 11 residues. CDR3 loop: CSADRADGYTF. The CDR3 DNA is TGCAGTGCCGACAGGGCTGATGGCTACACCTTC.

Here the CDR3 DNA reads TGCAGTGCTAGAGTAGACAGGGCGGCCGACTATGGCTACACCTTC. Translated, it gives CSARVDRAADYGYTF. The chain links TRBV20-1 to TRBJ1-2; TRBD1 matches at 7 bases. CDR3 length: 15 residues. After removal of 1 base from V and 3 bases from J, the junction contained 8 bases not matched to a gene. Germline values: CDR1 DFQATT, CDR2 SNEGSKA (reference sequence).